These T cell receptor beta chains were read from a single sample in a study of blood T cell repertoires in COVID-19. Sequencing was performed with immunoSEQ multiplex PCR; in TCRdb, only in-frame clones are kept and a portion is missing. The table lists roughly 230,000 clones, 89% of them singletons. The specimen was peripheral blood. The source of these receptors is a woman aged 40-49 years who had recovered from COVID-19. Both conserved end residues are part of each CDR3. The D gene is left open where the match is weak. Clone size, where shown, is once, few, many, or a class for clones that have expanded.

TRBJ1-2 TRBV7-2 - - TGTGCCAGCAGTCCGTCGGGGGTCTATGGCTACACCTTC CASSPSGVYGYTF
TRBJ2-5 TRBV19 TRBD1 - TGTGCCAGTACCGGGACAGGGGAAGAGACCCAGTACTTC CASTGTGEETQYF
TRBJ1-1 TRBV18 - - TGTGCCAGCTCACCACCTGGGGGGGCGGGGGACACTGAAGCTTTCTTT CASSPPGGAGDTEAFF
TRBJ1-6 TRBV10-3 TRBD1 - TGTGCCATCAAATCGACAGGGGAGAGTTCACCCCTCCACTTT CAIKSTGESSPLHF
TRBJ2-1 TRBV9 TRBD1 - TGTGCCAGCAGCCCCCGGGACAGGGTCAATGAGCAGTTCTTC CASSPRDRVNEQFF
TRBJ2-2 TRBV7-3 - - TGTGCCAGCAGCACAGACACCGGGGAGCTGTTTTTT CASSTDTGELFF
TRBJ2-1 TRBV7-8 - - TGTGCCAGCAGCGTCTTATTGTTTGAGAATGAGCAGTTCTTC CASSVLLFENEQFF
TRBJ2-5 TRBV6-5 - - TGTGCCAGCAGTTTGGCAACCCAAGAGACCCAGTACTTC CASSLATQETQYF
TRBJ1-2 TRBV30 - once TGTGCCTGGACTTTTAACTATGGCTACACCTTC CAWTFNYGYTF
TRBJ2-7 TRBV7-9 - - TGTGCCAGCAGCTTAGTAGCTTACGAGCAGTACTTC CASSLVAYEQYF
TRBJ2-1 TRBV10-3 TRBD1 - TGTGCCATCAGCCCAGGGGGTTCCTACAATGAGCAGTTCTTC CAISPGGSYNEQFF
TRBJ2-2 TRBV28 TRBD2 - TGTGCCAGCAGCTCACTAGCGGGAGGACGAGACGGGGAGCTGTTTTTT CASSSLAGGRDGELFF
TRBJ2-1 TRBV2 - - TGTGCCAGCAGCTATTCCCCGACCCCCCCGGGACTTAACAATGAGCAGTTCTTC CASSYSPTPPGLNNEQFF
TRBJ2-3 TRBV5-1 - - TGCGCCAGCAGTATTGGGCAGGGTGGCACAGATACGCAGTATTTT CASSIGQGGTDTQYF
TRBJ1-1 TRBV27 - - TGTGCCAGCAGGTTGGACAGAGAGAACACTGAAGCTTTCTTT CASRLDRENTEAFF
TRBJ1-5 TRBV19 TRBD1 - TGTGCCAGTAACGGGTTAGGACAGGGGGTCCAGCCCCAGCATTTT CASNGLGQGVQPQHF
TRBJ1-1 TRBV29-1 - - TGCAGCGTTGCAGAGGTCTCGCCGGGGACTGAAGCTTTCTTT CSVAEVSPGTEAFF
TRBJ2-1 TRBV15 TRBD2 - TGTGCCACCAGCAGAGCTGCGGGAGTCTACAATGAGCAGTTCTTC CATSRAAGVYNEQFF
TRBJ1-4 TRBV5-1 TRBD1 - TGCGCCAGCAGCTTGGCCAGGGGGCGCGATGAAAAACTGTTTTTT CASSLARGRDEKLFF
TRBJ2-5 TRBV7-9 TRBD1 - TGTGCCAGCAGCTTACCAGGGGGCGCGTCAGAGACCCAGTACTTC CASSLPGGASETQYF
TRBJ2-5 TRBV12-3/TRBV12-4 - - TGTGCCAGCAGTTTTCTACAAGAGACCCAGTACTTC CASSFLQETQYF
TRBJ1-4 TRBV27 - - TGTGCCAGCAGTTTCGACAGTAAAAGTGAAAAACTGTTTTTT CASSFDSKSEKLFF
TRBJ2-5 TRBV28 - - TGTGCCAGCAACCTAGGACAGTCGCGAGAGACCCAGTACTTC CASNLGQSRETQYF
TRBJ1-2 TRBV13 TRBD1 - TGTGCCAGCAGCTCCGAGGGTGGCAGGGGGACCTATGGCTACACCTTC CASSSEGGRGTYGYTF
TRBJ2-5 TRBV2 - - TGTGCCAGCAGGGGACAAGCCCCCCAGTACTTC CASRGQAPQYF
TRBJ2-3 TRBV15 - - TGTGCCACCAGCAGGGACAGTGGTTCAGTCGATACGCAGTATTTT CATSRDSGSVDTQYF
TRBJ1-2 TRBV19 - - TGTGCCAGTAGTACCCAGGGAATTTGGGGCTACACCTTC CASSTQGIWGYTF
TRBJ2-7 TRBV14 TRBD1 - TGTGCCAGTCACAGGGGTGGAAGAACCTACGAGCAGTACTTC CASHRGGRTYEQYF
TRBJ1-1 TRBV24-1 - few TGTGCCACCAGTGAGGGAGGAATGAACACTGAAGCTTTCTTT CATSEGGMNTEAFF
TRBJ2-5 TRBV3-1/TRBV3-2 TRBD2 once TGTGCCAGCAGCCAGGCGGGGGGGCCCGAGACCCAGTACTTC CASSQAGGPETQYF
TRBJ2-3 TRBV5-4 TRBD1 - TGTGCCAGCAGCCCCGACAGGGGGCAGGATACGCAGTATTTT CASSPDRGQDTQYF
TRBJ2-1 TRBV19 TRBD1 - TGTGCCAGTAACATCTTAGGGACAGGCAACAATGAGCAGTTCTTC CASNILGTGNNEQFF
TRBJ2-2 TRBV6-5 TRBD1 few TGTGCCAGCAGCAAACAGGGGTTCGGGGAGCTGTTTTTT CASSKQGFGELFF
TRBJ1-5 TRBV6-5 - - TGTGCCAGCAGTTACTCTGCAGGGTCGGGGGAGCATTTT CASSYSAGSGEHF
TRBJ2-1 TRBV5-4 TRBD1 - TGTGCCAGCAGCACCTCCGGGACAGGGGACTACAATGAGCAGTTCTTC CASSTSGTGDYNEQFF
TRBJ1-3 TRBV19 - - TGTGCCAGTCGTGACGGGGACAACTTCGGAGGAAACACCATATATTTT CASRDGDNFGGNTIYF
TRBJ1-2 TRBV12-3/TRBV12-4 - - TGTGCCAGCAGTTTTCGGACAGGCTACACCTTC CASSFRTGYTF
TRBJ2-2 TRBV5-1 - - TGCGCCAGCAGCTTAACACCGAACACCGGGGAGCTGTTTTTT CASSLTPNTGELFF
TRBJ1-3 TRBV2 - - TGTGCCAGCAGTGACGTTCTTGGGGCCTCTGGAAACACCATATATTTT CASSDVLGASGNTIYF
TRBJ2-1 TRBV7-3 - - TGTGCCAGCAGCTTAGACAGCGACAATGAGCAGTTCTTC CASSLDSDNEQFF
TRBJ2-2 TRBV20-1 TRBD2 - TGCAGTGCGAGTAGCGGGAGAGGAGCCGGGGAGCTGTTTTTT CSASSGRGAGELFF